The 24 T cell receptor beta chains below were found in one sample sequenced in a study of T cell changes during pregnancy in multiple sclerosis. The table came from immunoSEQ multiplex PCR; TCRdb's copy has only in-frame clones and leaves some out. The table has some 96,000 clones, roughly 90% seen once; the top ten hold more than 1.5%. The sample in question was peripheral blood, obtained after pregnancy. These receptors all come from a female donor with multiple sclerosis, enrolled in a pregnancy study.

J is TRBJ2-1 and V is TRBV9; D remains ambiguous. V was trimmed by 0 bases and J by 3 bases, leaving 7 bases between them. Germline CDR1 SGDLS, CDR2 YYNGEE. This CDR3 is built from 14 residues. The CDR3 reads CASSVAGIYNEQFF. The CDR3 DNA reads as TGTGCCAGCAGCGTAGCTGGCATCTACAATGAGCAGTTCTTC.

This chain joins TRBV11-3 and TRBJ1-3; D is unresolved. Trimming pared 0 bases from V and 9 bases from J, leaving 3 bases between. The CDR3 is 11 amino acids. CDR1 and CDR2 (germline): SGHNT, YENEEA. CDR3 residues: CASSLESTIYF. The CDR3 coding sequence is TGTGCCAGCAGCTTAGAGAGCACCATATATTTT.

The chain recombines TRBV10-3 with TRBJ2-5; TRBD2 agrees at 7 bases. V shed 6 bases and J 5 bases; nucleotides not matched to a gene: 15. The CDR3 covers 16 residues. Germline-derived CDR1 and CDR2 are ENHRY and SYGVKD. CDR3 nucleotide sequence: TGTGCCATCAGGCCCGCGGCGGGAGACGGTACGGAGACCCAGTACTTC. The encoded protein is CAIRPAAGDGTETQYF.

The CDR3 sequence is CASSYSSTNSGNTIYF. The CDR3 DNA follows: TGTGCCAGCAGTTACTCAAGCACCAACTCTGGAAACACCATATATTTT. The chain has TRBV6-5 and TRBJ1-3; D gene uncertain. V lost 0 bases, J lost 0 bases, and 9 bases lay in between. This CDR3 contains 16 residues. Looked up from germline, CDR1 is MNHEY and CDR2 is SVGAGI.

This sequence joins TRBV7-9 and TRBJ2-3, with TRBD1 as a possible D gene (6 bases). Trimming took 3 bases from V and 5 from J, leaving 18 bases between them. CDR1 is SEHNR, CDR2 FQNEAQ, per germline (reference sequence). This CDR3 spans 16 amino acids. CDR3 DNA sequence: TGTGCCAGCAGCTTTCAGGGGAGAGCAAAAAAAGATACGCAGTATTTT. As protein: CASSFQGRAKKDTQYF.

The V gene is TRBV11-3, the J gene TRBJ2-7, with a possible D match to TRBD2 (6 bases). Trimming pared 5 bases from V and 0 bases from J, leaving 14 bases between. From germline, CDR1 is SGHNT and CDR2 YENEEA. This CDR3 comprises 15 residues. The CDR3 DNA sequence: TGTGCCAGCAGCCCCGGGAGAGGGAGCTCCTACGAGCAGTACTTC. The encoded protein is CASSPGRGSSYEQYF.

CDR3 bases: TGTGCCAGCAGTTTCAGGGGGTTGAGGACTGAAGCTTTCTTT. Translation: CASSFRGLRTEAFF. The rearrangement uses TRBV27 and TRBJ1-1, with 7 bases fitting TRBD1. The CDR3 runs 14 residues. Per the germline V gene, CDR1 is MNHEY and CDR2 is SMNVEV (reference sequence). The V gene end was trimmed by 3 bases and the J gene end by 5 bases; junction bases not matched to a gene: 6.

This clone has only one observation. The V gene is TRBV7-8, the J gene TRBJ1-4, with 8 nucleotides matching TRBD1. Germline V gene data show CDR1 as SGHVS and CDR2 as FQNEAQ. V lost 5 bases to trimming and J lost 2 bases; unmatched junction nucleotides: 13. The CDR3 sequence is 18 residues long. CDR3 protein: CASSAQPRGLWTNEKLFF. In nucleotides, the CDR3 is TGTGCCAGCAGCGCACAGCCCAGGGGGCTGTGGACTAATGAAAAACTGTTTTTT.

The CDR3 DNA is TGTGCCAGCAGCTTAAGCTTCGGCGGGAGGGCCAATGAGCAGTTCTTC. This translates into CASSLSFGGRANEQFF. The J gene is TRBJ2-1, the V gene TRBV11-3; 9 positions match TRBD2. The CDR3 has 16 amino acids. Germline values: CDR1 SGHNT, CDR2 YENEEA. J lost 6 bases, V lost 2 bases, and 8 bases had no gene match.

CDR3 sequence reads: CASSLGPGSLSYTF. The CDR3 DNA sequence: TGCGCCAGCAGCTTGGGGCCAGGTTCTTTGAGCTACACCTTC. J is TRBJ1-2 and V is TRBV5-1, with D unresolved. CDR1 is SGHRS, CDR2 YFSETQ, per germline. CDR3 length: 14 residues. The V gene lost 0 bases and the J gene lost 9 bases, with 15 bases spanning the gap.

The chain uses TRBV12-1 and TRBJ2-1; the table calls TRBD2, which could not be checked here. TRBV12-1 is assigned pseudogene status. The CDR3 is 18 amino acids. The chain's CDR3 is CASSPRLMTSDSYNEQFF. CDR3 nucleotide sequence: TGTGCCAGCAGCCCCCGGTTGATGACTAGCGACTCCTACAATGAGCAGTTCTTC.

The CDR3 DNA follows: TGTGCCAGCAGCGTAGATCCAGCGGGCAGGGAGACCCAGTACTTC. As protein: CASSVDPAGRETQYF. V is TRBV9 and J is TRBJ2-5, with a possible D match to TRBD2 (6 bases). CDR1 is SGDLS and CDR2 is YYNGEE in the germline V gene. The CDR3 totals 15 residues. V lost 0 bases and J lost 5, with 14 bases in between.

This sequence joins TRBV5-5 and TRBJ1-1, with D maybe TRBD1 (5 bases). This CDR3 comprises 12 residues. Trimming removed 4 bases at V and 13 bases at J, with 17 bases between. Germline values: CDR1 SGHKS, CDR2 YYEKEE (reference sequence). CDR3 sequence (DNA): TGTGCCAGCAGCGCGGGGGAACGGGCTGGTTTCTTT. Translating gives CASSAGERAGFF.

This clone has just a few counts. J is TRBJ1-4 and V is TRBV16; D remains unclear. The CDR3 sequence is 17 residues long. CDR1 is KGHSY, CDR2 FQNENV, per germline. V lost 0 bases, J lost 5 bases, and 16 bases lay in between. The CDR3 DNA reads as TGTGCCAGCAGCCAATCGGGAGAGGGCACACGGAATGAAAAACTGTTTTTT. The encoded protein is CASSQSGEGTRNEKLFF. The entire variable domain, with the rest obtained from reference TRBV16 and TRBJ1-4, is as follows: GEEVAQTPKHLVRGEGQKAKLYCAPIKGHSYVFWYQQVLKNEFKFLISFQNENVFDETGMPKERFSAKCLPNSPCSLEIQATKLEDSAVYFCASSQSGEGTRNEKLFFGSGTQLSVL.

This sequence joins TRBV6-1 and TRBJ1-2, with D possibly TRBD1 on 5 matching bases. Trimming left V 6 bases short and J 1 base short, with 15 bases between. The V gene's germline CDR1 is MNHNS and CDR2 SASEGT. This CDR3 is 15 amino acids long. For the CDR3, the DNA is TGTGCCAGCAGAAATGAGGGAGGGGATAACTATGGCTACACCTTC. Translation: CASRNEGGDNYGYTF.

The chain couples TRBV13 to TRBJ1-3; weak D call: TRBD1 (5 bases). Germline CDR1 is PRHDT and CDR2 is FYEKMQ (reference sequence). The CDR3 has 16 residues. V was trimmed by 5 bases and J by 4 bases, leaving 18 bases between them. In nucleotides, the CDR3 is TGTGCCAGCAGCCCTCCCTCGATGGGGGGAGGAAACACCATATATTTT. It yields the protein CASSPPSMGGGNTIYF.

V is TRBV11-2 and J is TRBJ1-2; D is unresolved. Trimming stripped 0 bases from V and 5 bases from J, with 7 bases between. Germline values: CDR1 SGHAT, CDR2 FQNNGV. CDR3 size: 13 residues. CDR3 nucleotides: TGTGCCAGCAGCTTAGAGAGCGGTTATGGCTACACCTTC. Encoded protein: CASSLESGYGYTF.

The rearrangement uses TRBV30 and TRBJ2-1; D not certain. V was clipped by 4 bases and J by 0 bases, with 10 bases between them. Germline V gene sequence: CDR1 GTSNPN, CDR2 SVGIG (reference sequence). The CDR3 loop spans 14 amino acids. The CDR3 reads CAWTPTSSYNEQFF. DNA of the CDR3: TGTGCCTGGACGCCCACGAGCTCCTACAATGAGCAGTTCTTC. The whole variable domain, filled in from reference TRBV30 and TRBJ2-1, reads SQTIHQWPATLVQPVGSPLSLECTVEGTSNPNLYWYRQAAGRGLQLLFYSVGIGQISSEVPQNLSASRPQDRQFILSSKKLLLSDSGFYLCAWTPTSSYNEQFFGPGTRLTVL.

This clone was recorded a few times. V and J are TRBV6-5 and TRBJ1-6; possible D gene TRBD1, 5 bases. Germline CDR1 is MNHEY and CDR2 is SVGAGI. V lost 0 bases and J 10 bases, leaving 16 bases between the germline ends. CDR3 length equals 16 residues. The CDR3 DNA sequence: TGTGCCAGCAGTTACTCGTTTGGCGACAGCAAATCACCCCTCCACTTT. It codes for CASSYSFGDSKSPLHF.

CDR3 nucleotide sequence: TGTGCCAGCAGTCAGGGCGAAGGATCACCCCTCCACTTT. Its protein is CASSQGEGSPLHF. The chain carries TRBV6-4 and TRBJ1-6; a weak D match, TRBD1 (5 bases). CDR1 is MRHNA, CDR2 SNTAGT, per germline. V lost 5 bases and J 10 bases, leaving 12 bases between the germline ends. The CDR3 extends over 13 amino acids.

Only a few counts were recorded for this clone. The V and J genes are TRBV18 and TRBJ1-6; 9 bases align to TRBD1. The V segment lost 5 bases and the J segment 7 bases; nucleotides outside the gene matches: 6. There are 15 residues in the CDR3. In germline, CDR1 is KGHSH, CDR2 LQKENI. This CDR3 reads CASSARTGENSPLHF. The CDR3, as DNA: TGTGCCAGCTCAGCTCGGACAGGGGAGAATTCACCCCTCCACTTT.

V is TRBV6-1 and J is TRBJ2-5; 11 positions agree with TRBD1. Germline V gives CDR1 MNHNS, CDR2 SASEGT. The CDR3 is 16 amino acids. V shed 4 bases, J shed 1 base, and the junction held 5 bases outside the gene matches. The CDR3 nucleotides read TGTGCCAGCAGTGCCGGGACAGGGGGGATCCAAGAGACCCAGTACTTC. It yields the protein CASSAGTGGIQETQYF.

The chain employs TRBV10-3 and TRBJ2-7, with TRBD2 as a possible D gene (6 bases). The CDR3 sequence is 13 residues long. V was pared by 7 bases and J by 3 bases, with 13 bases between. Germline assignment: CDR1 ENHRY and CDR2 SYGVKD. DNA for the CDR3: TGTGCCATCAAGGATGGAGCGGGCTACGAGCAGTACTTC. This encodes CAIKDGAGYEQYF.

V gene TRBV5-1 combines with J gene TRBJ1-2; unclear D gene. Between the trimmed V and J ends, which lost 1 base and 5 bases, there was a span of 15 bases. The length of the CDR3 is 15 residues. Germline V gene sequence: CDR1 SGHRS, CDR2 YFSETQ. The CDR3 here is CASSLSWSQKYGYTF. DNA of the CDR3: TGCGCCAGCAGCTTGTCTTGGTCACAGAAGTATGGCTACACCTTC.